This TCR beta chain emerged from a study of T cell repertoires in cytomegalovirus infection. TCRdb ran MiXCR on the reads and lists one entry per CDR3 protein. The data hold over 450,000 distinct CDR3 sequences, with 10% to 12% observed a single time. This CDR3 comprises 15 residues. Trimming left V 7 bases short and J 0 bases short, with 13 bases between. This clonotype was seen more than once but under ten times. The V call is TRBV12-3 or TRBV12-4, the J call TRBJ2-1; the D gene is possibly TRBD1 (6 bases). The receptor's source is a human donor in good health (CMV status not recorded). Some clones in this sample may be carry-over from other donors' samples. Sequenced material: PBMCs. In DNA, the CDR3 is TGTGCCAGCACCACGGACAGAAGCTCCTACAATGAGCAGTTCTTC. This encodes CASTTDRSSYNEQFF.